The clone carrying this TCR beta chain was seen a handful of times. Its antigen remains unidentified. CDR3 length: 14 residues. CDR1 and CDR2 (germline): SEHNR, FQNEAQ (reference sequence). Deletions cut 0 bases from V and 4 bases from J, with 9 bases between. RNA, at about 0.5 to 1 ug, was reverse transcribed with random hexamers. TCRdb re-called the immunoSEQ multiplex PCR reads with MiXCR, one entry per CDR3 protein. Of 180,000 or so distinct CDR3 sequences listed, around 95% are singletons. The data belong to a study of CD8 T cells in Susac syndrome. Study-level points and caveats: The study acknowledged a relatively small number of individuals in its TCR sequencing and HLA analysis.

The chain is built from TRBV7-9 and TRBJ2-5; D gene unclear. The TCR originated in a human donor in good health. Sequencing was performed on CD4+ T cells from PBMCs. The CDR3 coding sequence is TGTGCCAGCAGCTTAGCCACGCAGGCAGAGACCCAGTACTTC. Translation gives CASSLATQAETQYF.